The rows below give T cell receptor beta chains drawn from one sample of a study of CD4+ T cells in melanoma. Repertoires were generated with immunoSEQ multiplex PCR, while TCRdb's copy carries only in-frame clones and drops some. The sample has about 10,000 clones, around 60% seen once; the top ten hold 13%. The sample taken for sequencing was cells from a culture (not recorded whether cultured in vitro). The receptors here all came from a human donor with melanoma. Both conserved end residues are part of each CDR3.

CDR3aa	v_gene	j_gene
CASSLGGANQPQHF	TRBV11-2	TRBJ1-5
CASSLTGYGYTF	TRBV19	TRBJ1-2
CATSRSRGLAVDTQDF	TRBV15	TRBJ2-3
CASTLTGSSYEQYF	TRBV6-5	TRBJ2-7
CAWSDGQSYNSPLHF	TRBV30	TRBJ1-6
CASSPLTGGAYGYTF	TRBV18	TRBJ1-2
CASSPTSGGLYEQYF	TRBV6-5	TRBJ2-7
CSVEAQTETQYF	TRBV29-1	TRBJ2-5
CASSSWGQPQHF	TRBV27	TRBJ1-5
CASMSGRTDTQYF	TRBV19	TRBJ2-3
CASSEGPGRISGYTF	TRBV6-1	TRBJ1-2
CASGWTSINGELFF	TRBV2	TRBJ2-2
CASSLPTGDRYEQYF	TRBV5-3	TRBJ2-7
CASSLRGGYTGELFF	TRBV7-9	TRBJ2-2
CASGLELAGADTQYF	TRBV12-5	TRBJ2-3
CASSRGVIPYNEQFF	TRBV19	TRBJ2-1
CASSLRWDNQPQHF	TRBV6-1	TRBJ1-5
CASSSAANYGYTF	TRBV6-1	TRBJ1-2
CASSQETGGSNYGYTF	TRBV7-9	TRBJ1-2
CASSYQGGAFYEQYF	TRBV5-1	TRBJ2-7
CASSRGAGNTEAFF	TRBV5-1	TRBJ1-1
CASSPHGGVAGNTIYF	TRBV7-9	TRBJ1-3
CASSPPLRLGGYNEQFF	TRBV7-8	TRBJ2-1
CASTGTRGETQYF	TRBV5-1	TRBJ2-5
CASSPGWGGEKLFF	TRBV7-9	TRBJ1-4
CASSPDRGRGDTQYF	TRBV6-6	TRBJ2-3
CASSLMKVYEQYF	TRBV7-8	TRBJ2-7
CASSPSLWGYEQYF	TRBV6-5	TRBJ2-7
CASMFDRTSYEQYF	TRBV2	TRBJ2-7
CASSKGGSYNEQFF	TRBV19	TRBJ2-1
CASSPWGSGTQYF	TRBV7-2	TRBJ2-3
CASSPDRAPLGYTF	TRBV5-1	TRBJ1-2
CASSRGSGANVLTF	TRBV27	TRBJ2-6
CASSLVYGGTGNTEAFF	TRBV5-4	TRBJ1-1
CASRVQGAYEQYF	TRBV5-1	TRBJ2-7
CASSYRGLGGYTF	TRBV14	TRBJ1-2
CASSPPTTGETQYF	TRBV18	TRBJ2-5
CASSHGLWNTEAFF	TRBV4-1	TRBJ1-1
CATGQGQNIQYF	TRBV6-6	TRBJ2-4
CASSLGLAGAAYEQYF	TRBV5-4	TRBJ2-7
CASSPGTGNLNEQFF	TRBV5-1	TRBJ2-1
CASSLVPGTGDSPLHF	TRBV7-8	TRBJ1-6
CASSGGTGFSTDTQYF	TRBV2	TRBJ2-3